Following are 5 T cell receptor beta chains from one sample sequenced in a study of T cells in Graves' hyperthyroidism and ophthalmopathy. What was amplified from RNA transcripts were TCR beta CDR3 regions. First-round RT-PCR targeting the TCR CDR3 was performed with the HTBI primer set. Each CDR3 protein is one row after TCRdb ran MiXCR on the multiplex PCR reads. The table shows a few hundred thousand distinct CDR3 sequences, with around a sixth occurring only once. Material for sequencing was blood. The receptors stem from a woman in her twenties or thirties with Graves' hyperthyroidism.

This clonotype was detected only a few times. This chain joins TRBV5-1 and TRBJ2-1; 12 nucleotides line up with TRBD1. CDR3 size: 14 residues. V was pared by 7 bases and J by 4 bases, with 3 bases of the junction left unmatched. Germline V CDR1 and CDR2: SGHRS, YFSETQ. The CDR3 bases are TGCGCCAGCCGGGACAGGGGGCCGTACAATGAGCAGTTCTTC. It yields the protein CASRDRGPYNEQFF.

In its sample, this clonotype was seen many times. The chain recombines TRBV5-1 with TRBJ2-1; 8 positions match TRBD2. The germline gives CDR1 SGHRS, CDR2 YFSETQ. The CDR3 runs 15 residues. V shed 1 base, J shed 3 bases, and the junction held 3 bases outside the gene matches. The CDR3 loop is CASSLTSGIYNEQFF. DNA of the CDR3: TGCGCCAGCAGCTTGACTAGCGGCATCTACAATGAGCAGTTCTTC. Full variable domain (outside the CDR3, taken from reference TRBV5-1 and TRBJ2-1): KAGVTQTPRYLIKTRGQQVTLSCSPISGHRSVSWYQQTPGQGLQFLFEYFSETQRNKGNFPGRFSGRQFSNSRSEMNVSTLELGDSALYLCASSLTSGIYNEQFFGPGTRLTVL.

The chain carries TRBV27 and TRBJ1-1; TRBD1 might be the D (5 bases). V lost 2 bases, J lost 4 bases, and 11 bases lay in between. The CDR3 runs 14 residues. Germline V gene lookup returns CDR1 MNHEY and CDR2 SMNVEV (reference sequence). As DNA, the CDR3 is TGTGCCAGCAGTTTACGCGGGACCGCCACTGAAGCTTTCTTT. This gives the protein CASSLRGTATEAFF.

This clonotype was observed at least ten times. CDR3 residues: CATRTSGRYEQYF. CDR3 DNA: TGTGCCACTCGGACTAGCGGGAGGTACGAGCAGTACTTC. The V and J genes are TRBV28 and TRBJ2-7; 14 nucleotides match TRBD2. The CDR3 has 13 residues. Germline V CDR1 and CDR2: MDHEN, SYDVKM. With 10 bases clipped from V and 4 bases from J, the junction kept 3 bases outside the gene matches. The full variable domain, its missing parts supplied by reference TRBV28 and TRBJ2-7, is DVKVTQSSRYLVKRTGEKVFLECVQDMDHENMFWYRQDPGLGLRLIYFSYDVKMKEKGDIPEGYSVSREKKERFSLILESASTNQTSMYLCATRTSGRYEQYFGPGTRLTVT.

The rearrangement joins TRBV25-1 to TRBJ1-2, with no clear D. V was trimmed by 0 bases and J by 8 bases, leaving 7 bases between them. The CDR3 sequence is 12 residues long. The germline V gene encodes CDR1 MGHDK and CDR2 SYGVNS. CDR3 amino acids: CASSEYSGGYTF. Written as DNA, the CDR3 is TGTGCCAGCAGTGAATATTCAGGCGGCTACACCTTC.